These 31 T cell receptor beta chains were all obtained from the same sample, sequenced in a study of cytomegalovirus exposure and HLA in healthy donors. Use of 60 Vbeta and 13 Jbeta primers characterized the PCR. Using immunoSEQ multiplex PCR, the repertoire was profiled, and TCRdb retains in-frame clones only, with some absent. The table shows over 95,000 clones, with about 80% occurring only once. Sample: PBMCs. Receptor source: a human donor in good health.

This chain uses TRBV18 with TRBJ2-1; maybe TRBD2 (6 bases). The V gene's germline CDR1 is KGHSH and CDR2 LQKENI. CDR3 length: 15 residues. The V gene lost 1 base and the J gene lost 7 bases, with 14 bases spanning the gap. The CDR3 is CASSPRTGEGNEQFF. As DNA, the CDR3 is TGTGCCAGCTCACCACGGACGGGAGAGGGAAATGAGCAGTTCTTC.

The V call is TRBV6-5, the J call TRBJ2-7; D is perhaps TRBD2 (5 bases). The CDR3 spans 13 residues. Trimming took 7 bases from V and 1 from J, leaving 11 bases between them. Germline CDR1 MNHEY, CDR2 SVGAGI. The CDR3: CASMRAASYEQYF. The CDR3, as DNA: TGTGCCAGCATGAGGGCAGCTTCCTACGAGCAGTACTTC.

CDR3 region: CASSPQGNQPQHF. DNA of the CDR3: TGTGCCAGCAGTCCGCAGGGAAATCAGCCCCAGCATTTT. The chain couples TRBV6-5 to TRBJ1-5, with a weak D call TRBD1 (5 bases). CDR3 length: 13 residues. Trimming stripped 5 bases from V and 4 bases from J, with 9 bases between. Germline loops: CDR1 MNHEY, CDR2 SVGAGI.

This rearrangement joins TRBV5-4 to TRBJ1-3, with 9 bases fitting TRBD1. CDR1 SGHNT and CDR2 YYREEE come from the germline V gene (reference sequence). The length of the CDR3 is 16 residues. With 3 bases clipped from V and 4 bases from J, the junction kept 8 bases outside the gene matches. The CDR3 DNA sequence: TGTGCCAGCAGCTCGCCGGGACAGGGTTTCGGAAACACCATATATTTT. It translates to CASSSPGQGFGNTIYF.

The table lists this clone with a count of one. V usage is TRBV5-4 and J usage is TRBJ2-3; tentative D call: TRBD2 (6 bases). Trimming took off 4 bases at V and 5 bases at J, with 11 bases between the two ends. The CDR3 has 13 amino acids. Germline V CDR1 and CDR2: SGHNT, YYREEE (reference sequence). The CDR3 DNA sequence: TGTGCCAGCAGCCTGTGGGGAGGAGATACGCAGTATTTT. The encoded protein is CASSLWGGDTQYF.

The rearrangement joins TRBV5-1 to TRBJ2-7; 7 bases line up with TRBD1. From germline, CDR1 is SGHRS and CDR2 YFSETQ. The CDR3 has 15 amino acids. J was trimmed by 0 bases and V by 4 bases; bases with no gene match: 7. The DNA for the CDR3 is TGCGCCAGCAGCCCCCGGACAGGCTACTCCTACGAGCAGTACTTC. Residues: CASSPRTGYSYEQYF.

This clone was observed a few times. This chain uses TRBV11-2 with TRBJ2-7; no clear D. Germline V gives CDR1 SGHAT, CDR2 FQNNGV. The length of the CDR3 is 12 residues. With 9 bases removed from V and 0 bases from J, the gap between germline ends came to 9 bases. This chain's CDR3 is CASSGNSYEQYF. The CDR3 nucleotides are TGTGCCAGTTCAGGCAACTCCTACGAGCAGTACTTC.

This chain connects TRBV27 to TRBJ1-1; D possibly corresponds to TRBD1 (6 bases). CDR1 and CDR2 from the germline V gene are MNHEY and SMNVEV (reference sequence). Trimming removed 5 bases at V and 0 bases at J, with 10 bases between. The CDR3 runs to 14 residues. CDR3 coding DNA: TGTGCCAGCAGTCGGACAGCGATGAACACTGAAGCTTTCTTT. It yields the protein CASSRTAMNTEAFF.

The V gene is TRBV5-8, the J gene TRBJ1-1; D call uncertain. CDR3 length: 11 residues. The germline V gene has CDR1 SGHTS and CDR2 YDEGEE. Deletions cut 2 bases from V and 10 bases from J, with 9 bases between. For the CDR3, the DNA is TGTGCCAGCAGCTTTAGGTCGGGAGCTTTCTTT. This gives the protein CASSFRSGAFF.

V is TRBV7-2 and J is TRBJ1-1; no firm D call. The CDR3 spans 13 residues. The germline V and J ends were trimmed by 1 base and 10 bases, with 13 bases remaining between them. The germline gives CDR1 SGHTA, CDR2 FQGNSA. The CDR3 DNA follows: TGTGCCAGCAGCTTAGGACCACCGGGTGGAGCTTTCTTT. Its translation: CASSLGPPGGAFF.

V gene TRBV19 combines with J gene TRBJ1-2; 7 nucleotides match TRBD1. The CDR3 sequence is 16 residues long. V lost 9 bases to trimming and J lost 4 bases; unmatched junction nucleotides: 17. Germline values: CDR1 LNHDA, CDR2 SQIVND (reference sequence). CDR3: CASTGTANLLAYGYTF. DNA of the CDR3: TGTGCCAGCACCGGGACAGCTAACTTGTTGGCCTATGGCTACACCTTC.

This chain connects TRBV5-1 to TRBJ2-2; TRBD1 matches 8 bases. This CDR3 comprises 12 residues. Losses at the gene ends were 8 bases for V and 7 bases for J; bases not matched to a gene: 4. The germline V gene encodes CDR1 SGHRS and CDR2 YFSETQ. The CDR3 sequence is CASGQGNGELFF. The CDR3 nucleotides are TGCGCCAGTGGACAGGGCAACGGGGAGCTGTTTTTT.

The genes are TRBV6-5 and TRBJ2-3; D is possibly TRBD2 (6 bases). The germline V and J ends were trimmed by 2 bases and 0 bases, with 9 bases remaining between them. This CDR3 comprises 15 residues. Germline V CDR1 and CDR2: MNHEY, SVGAGI. CDR3: CASSYRRGSTDTQYF. The DNA of the CDR3 is TGTGCCAGCAGTTACAGGAGGGGTAGCACAGATACGCAGTATTTT.

In its sample, this clone was seen a few times. The J gene is TRBJ1-1, the V gene TRBV10-3; D might be TRBD1 (5 bases). The CDR3 has 12 amino acids. The germline V and J ends were trimmed by 4 bases and 5 bases, with 8 bases remaining between them. Germline-derived CDR1 and CDR2 are ENHRY and SYGVKD. CDR3 region: CAISGKGTEAFF. The CDR3, as DNA: TGTGCCATCAGTGGAAAGGGGACTGAAGCTTTCTTT.

The chain joins TRBV10-1 to TRBJ2-7; D is possibly TRBD1 (6 bases). The CDR3 is made up of 16 amino acids. Germline V gene sequence: CDR1 WNHNN, CDR2 SYGVQD (reference sequence). Trimming removed 2 bases at V and 2 bases at J, with 16 bases between. The CDR3 DNA follows: TGCGCCAGCAGTGAGACCTCCGGACAGAGACCCTACGAGCAGTACTTC. This encodes CASSETSGQRPYEQYF.

This sequence joins TRBV7-2 and TRBJ2-2; D might be TRBD1 (6 bases). The ends were cut back, 5 bases at V and 8 bases at J, with 24 bases in the middle. CDR1 and CDR2 (germline): SGHTA, FQGNSA. The CDR3 loop spans 17 amino acids. CDR3 nucleotides: TGTGCCAGCAGCCATAGACCGCAGGGGCGGCTCGGAGGGGAGCTGTTTTTT. Translating gives CASSHRPQGRLGGELFF.

The rearrangement links TRBV5-6 to TRBJ1-5; D not resolved. CDR1 and CDR2 (germline): SGHDT, YYEEEE. There are 12 residues in the CDR3. V was cut by 4 bases and J by 4 bases, with 6 bases left in between. The CDR3 is CASSHKNQPQHF. The CDR3, as DNA: TGTGCCAGCAGCCACAAAAATCAGCCCCAGCATTTT.

Here the CDR3 DNA reads TGTGCCAGCAGTTTACAGGGTGACTATGGCTACACCTTC. This codes for CASSLQGDYGYTF. This chain connects TRBV27 to TRBJ1-2; D is possibly TRBD1 (5 bases). The CDR3 runs to 13 residues. CDR1 MNHEY and CDR2 SMNVEV come from the germline V gene (reference sequence). V was clipped by 2 bases and J by 3 bases, with 7 bases between them.

This clone has only a few counts. The chain has TRBV6-5 and TRBJ2-7; 7 bases are shared with TRBD1. Trimming removed 4 bases from V and 2 bases from J; junction bases left unmatched: 2. The V gene's germline CDR1 is MNHEY and CDR2 SVGAGI. This CDR3 comprises 13 residues. In DNA, the CDR3 is TGTGCCAGCAGTTTGGGACAGACCTACGAGCAGTACTTC. Amino acids: CASSLGQTYEQYF.

In its sample, this clone was seen once. This sequence joins TRBV4-2 and TRBJ1-5; no definite D call. Germline loops: CDR1 LGHNA, CDR2 YNFKEQ. Trimming cost V 3 bases and J 5 bases, with 5 bases left between them. The CDR3 covers 12 residues. The CDR3 sequence is CASSHSDQPQHF. CDR3 nucleotides: TGTGCCAGCAGCCACAGCGATCAGCCCCAGCATTTT.

The genes are TRBV7-7 and TRBJ2-5; TRBD2 is a possible D gene (5 bases). CDR1 is SSHAT and CDR2 is FNYEAQ in the germline V gene (reference sequence). The CDR3 consists of 14 residues. The V end lost 5 bases, the J end lost 3 bases, and 13 bases lay between the germline ends. For the CDR3, the DNA is TGTGCCAGCAGCCCATACGCACTAGAAGAGACCCAGTACTTC. Translating gives CASSPYALEETQYF.

This clone was found once. This chain links TRBV2 with TRBJ2-4, with D perhaps matching TRBD1 (5 bases). This CDR3 spans 13 amino acids. Germline V gene data show CDR1 as SNHLY and CDR2 as FYNNEI. Trimming left V 8 bases short and J 5 bases short, with 13 bases between. DNA for the CDR3: TGTGCCAGCGAGTTAGGGGTCGAAAACATTCAGTACTTC. It translates to CASELGVENIQYF.

J is TRBJ2-3 and V is TRBV11-3, with 8 bases matching TRBD2. V gave up 1 base and J gave up 5 bases; unmatched junction bases: 5. The V gene's germline CDR1 is SGHNT and CDR2 YENEEA. The CDR3 is made up of 15 amino acids. The CDR3 sequence is CASSLAGGLEDTQYF. The DNA of the CDR3 is TGTGCCAGCAGCTTAGCGGGGGGGCTGGAAGATACGCAGTATTTT.

The rearrangement links TRBV5-1 to TRBJ2-2; possibly TRBD2 for D (5 bases). Trimming took off 0 bases at V and 5 bases at J, with 17 bases between the two ends. The CDR3 loop spans 17 amino acids. Germline values: CDR1 SGHRS, CDR2 YFSETQ. CDR3 sequence (DNA): TGCGCCAGCAGCTTGGGAGGGATCTTATTGGGAACCGGGGAGCTGTTTTTT. Translating gives CASSLGGILLGTGELFF. The whole variable domain, filled in from reference TRBV5-1 and TRBJ2-2, reads KAGVTQTPRYLIKTRGQQVTLSCSPISGHRSVSWYQQTPGQGLQFLFEYFSETQRNKGNFPGRFSGRQFSNSRSEMNVSTLELGDSALYLCASSLGGILLGTGELFFGEGSRLTVL.

The chain is built from TRBV5-1 and TRBJ2-1, with 7 bases aligning to TRBD2. The V and J ends lost 4 bases and 5 bases, in that order; junction bases with no gene match: 6. The CDR3 covers 14 residues. The germline V gene has CDR1 SGHRS and CDR2 YFSETQ. The CDR3 reads CASSPGLLDNEQFF. Written as DNA, the CDR3 is TGCGCCAGCAGCCCGGGACTATTAGACAATGAGCAGTTCTTC.

The V gene is TRBV5-1, the J gene TRBJ2-1; 8 bases map to TRBD2. Germline V lookup: CDR1 SGHRS, CDR2 YFSETQ. The J segment lost 5 bases and the V segment lost 4 bases, leaving 11 bases of the junction unmatched. The CDR3 length is 16 residues. Written as DNA, the CDR3 is TGCGCCAGCAGCGCGGAGGCTAGCGGGTTAGACAATGAGCAGTTCTTC. Translating gives CASSAEASGLDNEQFF.

The CDR3 nucleotides read TGTGCCAGCAGCGTAACCGGACAGGCGCTCTATGGCTACACCTTC. Translated: CASSVTGQALYGYTF. The chain links TRBV9 to TRBJ1-2; 7 bases are shared with TRBD1. The CDR3 is 15 amino acids. V gave up 1 base and J gave up 4 bases; unmatched junction bases: 7. CDR1 and CDR2 (germline): SGDLS, YYNGEE.

This chain joins TRBV27 and TRBJ1-3; TRBD1 is a possible D gene (6 bases). CDR1 is MNHEY, CDR2 SMNVEV, per germline (reference sequence). V lost 5 bases and J 3 bases, leaving 11 bases between the germline ends. There are 14 residues in the CDR3. CDR3 DNA: TGTGCCAGCAGTCCAGGGGTGGGTGGAAACACCATATATTTT. It codes for CASSPGVGGNTIYF.

The genes are TRBV29-1 and TRBJ1-2; perhaps TRBD1 as D (5 bases). Per germline, CDR1 SQVTM and CDR2 ANQGSEA. Trimming stripped 6 bases from V and 4 bases from J, with 15 bases between. CDR3 length: 13 amino acids. As DNA, the CDR3 is TGCAGCGTGTCAACAGGACAAACCTATGGCTACACCTTC. Residues: CSVSTGQTYGYTF. The full variable domain, in which reference TRBV29-1 and TRBJ1-2 provide the parts outside the CDR3, is SAVISQKPSRDICQRGTSLTIQCQVDSQVTMMFWYRQQPGQSLTLIATANQGSEATYESGFVIDKFPISRPNLTFSTLTVSNMSPEDSSIYLCSVSTGQTYGYTFGSGTRLTVV.

This clone was seen more than once but under ten times. The chain combines TRBV7-2 with TRBJ2-1, with TRBD1 as a possible D gene (5 bases). There are 15 residues in the CDR3. In germline, CDR1 is SGHTA, CDR2 FQGNSA. The V and J ends lost 5 bases and 5 bases respectively, with 16 bases between them. CDR3 coding DNA: TGTGCCAGCAGCCTTCAGGGAAGGGCTAACAATGAGCAGTTCTTC. Translated: CASSLQGRANNEQFF. Full variable domain (rest looked up from reference TRBV7-2 and TRBJ2-1): GAGVSQSPSNKVTEKGKDVELRCDPISGHTALYWYRQSLGQGLEFLIYFQGNSAPDKSGLPSDRFSAERTGGSVSTLTIQRTQQEDSAVYLCASSLQGRANNEQFFGPGTRLTVL.

This chain uses TRBV6-6 with TRBJ2-2; 10 bases map to TRBD1. J gave up 6 bases and V 6 bases, and 7 bases lay outside the gene matches. In germline, CDR1 is MNHNY, CDR2 SVGAGI (reference sequence). The CDR3 has 15 residues. The CDR3 DNA follows: TGTGCCAGCAGCCGTGGACAGGGGGGATCCGGGGAGCTGTTTTTT. It codes for CASSRGQGGSGELFF.